This passage covers 17 T cell receptor beta chains from one sample sequenced in a study of T cells in Graves' hyperthyroidism and ophthalmopathy. Amplification targeted TCR beta CDR3 regions from RNA transcripts. In the first-round RT-PCR of the TCR CDR3, the HTBI primer set was used. Each CDR3 protein is one row after TCRdb ran MiXCR on the multiplex PCR reads. The table records approximately 480,000 distinct CDR3 sequences, about a fifth of them present only once. The sequenced material came from blood. The receptor source for this set is a man younger than 35 with Graves' hyperthyroidism.

The table lists this clonotype with many counts. The J gene is TRBJ1-1, the V gene TRBV2; TRBD1 matches at 7 bases. Germline values: CDR1 SNHLY, CDR2 FYNNEI. The J segment lost 4 bases and the V segment lost 1 base, leaving 3 bases of the junction unmatched. There are 14 residues in the CDR3. The CDR3 region is CASSEGQGSTEAFF. CDR3 DNA: TGTGCCAGCAGTGAAGGACAGGGAAGCACTGAAGCTTTCTTT.

This clonotype was seen many times. The chain has TRBV12-3 or TRBV12-4 and TRBJ1-5, with 8 bases identical to TRBD1. The CDR3 length is 17 residues. V shed 4 bases, J shed 2 bases, and the junction held 10 bases outside the gene matches. CDR3: CASSSLTGQGRNQPQHF. The CDR3 nucleotides are TGTGCCAGCAGTTCTCTAACTGGACAGGGCCGCAATCAGCCCCAGCATTTT.

For this clonotype: No conserved phenylalanine or tryptophan is present at the end of the CDR3, so a read error is the likely explanation. CDR3 protein: CSARSFREQQPQHV. CDR3 nucleotides: TGCAGTGCTAGATCTTTCCGGGAACAGCAGCCCCAGCATGTT. V usage is TRBV20-1 and J usage is TRBJ1-5, with D unresolved. CDR3 length: 14 amino acids. Germline V gene sequence: CDR1 DFQATT, CDR2 SNEGSKA (reference sequence). V was clipped by 2 bases and J by 7 bases, with 15 bases between them.

This clonotype has a count of ten or more. This chain connects TRBV28 to TRBJ2-7; perhaps TRBD2 as D (6 bases). From germline, CDR1 is MDHEN and CDR2 SYDVKM. Between the trimmed V and J ends, which lost 3 bases and 1 base, there was a span of 10 bases. This CDR3 has 14 amino acids. The CDR3 region has the DNA TGTGCCAGCAGTTTGGAGGGGAATTCCTACGAGCAGTACTTC. It is translated as CASSLEGNSYEQYF.

This clonotype was counted ten times or more. The chain links TRBV6-2 or TRBV6-3 to TRBJ2-7; D ambiguous. The V gene lost 2 bases and the J gene lost 4 bases, with 18 bases spanning the gap. Germline lookup yields CDR1 MNHEY and CDR2 SVGEGT. This CDR3 is 16 amino acids long. CDR3 in DNA: TGTGCCAGCAGTTACGGGCGCCACGCGAATTTGTACGAGCAGTACTTC. Residues: CASSYGRHANLYEQYF.

This clonotype showed up many times. V is TRBV6-5 and J is TRBJ2-6, with D hard to call. CDR3 size: 14 residues. Per germline, CDR1 MNHEY and CDR2 SVGAGI. V lost 4 bases and J lost 2, with 6 bases in between. CDR3 sequence (DNA): TGTGCCAGCAGTTCTGGGACTGGGGCCAACGTCCTGACTTTC. This codes for CASSSGTGANVLTF.

The chain carries TRBV4-1 and TRBJ2-5, with 7 bases matching TRBD2. V shed 4 bases, J shed 5 bases, and the junction held 13 bases outside the gene matches. Per the germline V gene, CDR1 is MGHRA and CDR2 is YSYEKL. This CDR3 spans 16 amino acids. CDR3 residues: CASSRGLGGNRETQYF. The CDR3 nucleotides read TGCGCCAGCAGCCGGGGACTCGGGGGGAATAGGGAGACCCAGTACTTC.

This clonotype was seen many times. The chain couples TRBV11-2 to TRBJ1-1; D unresolved. Trimming shortened V by 1 base and J by 1 base, and 13 bases separated the two germline ends. The germline V gene has CDR1 SGHAT and CDR2 FQNNGV. The CDR3 spans 16 residues. The CDR3 DNA sequence: TGTGCCAGCAGCTTAGGGTTTGGTACCCCGAACACTGAAGCTTTCTTT. As protein: CASSLGFGTPNTEAFF.

This clonotype was counted many times. The chain links TRBV7-6 to TRBJ2-5; maybe TRBD2 (5 bases). The CDR3 has 15 amino acids. V dropped 5 bases and J dropped 9 bases, with 22 bases sitting between them. Germline lookup yields CDR1 SGHVS and CDR2 FNYEAQ. The chain's CDR3 is CASSPPSGPFSAQYF. Here the CDR3 DNA reads TGTGCCAGCAGCCCCCCGAGCGGTCCGTTCTCCGCCCAGTACTTC.

There are a few counts of this clonotype. A much larger clone lies a single base off, so this may be a read error. The chain recombines TRBV7-8 with TRBJ2-7; 12 nucleotides line up with TRBD2. The germline V gene has CDR1 SGHVS and CDR2 FQNEAQ. With 6 bases clipped from V and 4 bases from J, the junction kept 7 bases outside the gene matches. The CDR3 totals 15 residues. The CDR3 is CASRRGTSGHYEQYF. DNA of the CDR3: TGTGCCAGCAGACGCGGGACTAGCGGGCATTACGAGCAGTACTTC.

This clonotype occurred many times. This chain connects TRBV19 to TRBJ1-2; D may be TRBD1 (5 bases). The V end was cut by 4 bases, the J end by 7 bases, with 13 bases between. The germline V gene has CDR1 LNHDA and CDR2 SQIVND (reference sequence). The CDR3 runs to 13 residues. The CDR3 region is CASSTGGDPGYTF. For the CDR3, the DNA is TGTGCCAGTAGTACGGGAGGGGATCCTGGCTACACCTTC.

This clonotype was counted ten times or more. This chain's CDR3 is CASSLWVGQVNTEAFF. In DNA form, the CDR3 reads TGTGCCAGCAGCTTATGGGTAGGGCAGGTAAACACTGAAGCTTTCTTT. The chain carries TRBV11-2 and TRBJ1-1; unclear D gene. In germline, CDR1 is SGHAT, CDR2 FQNNGV. V was pared by 2 bases and J by 2 bases, with 15 bases between. The CDR3 covers 16 residues.

The chain has TRBV6-5 and TRBJ1-1, with 9 positions matching TRBD1. Germline CDR1 reads MNHEY; CDR2 reads SVGAGI. CDR3 length: 16 residues. Trimming removed 1 base from V and 10 bases from J; junction bases left unmatched: 13. The CDR3 coding sequence is TGTGCCAGCAGTTACTTCAGACAGGGGGTCTCAGCGGGAGCTTTCTTT. Translated, it gives CASSYFRQGVSAGAFF.

This clonotype has just one count. The rearrangement links TRBV14 to TRBJ1-1; perhaps TRBD1 as D (6 bases). The germline V and J ends were trimmed by 1 base and 0 bases, with 9 bases remaining between them. The germline V gene encodes CDR1 SGHDN and CDR2 FVKESK. This CDR3 comprises 15 residues. CDR3: CASSQATGMNTEAFF. The DNA of the CDR3 is TGTGCCAGCAGCCAAGCAACAGGGATGAACACTGAAGCTTTCTTT.

This clonotype was observed many times. The J gene is TRBJ1-5, the V gene TRBV6-1, with D perhaps matching TRBD1 (6 bases). In germline, CDR1 is MNHNS, CDR2 SASEGT. Trimming cost V 1 base and J 0 bases, with 10 bases left between them. The CDR3 spans 16 residues. CDR3 loop: CASSEVGGVSNQPQHF. The CDR3 region has the DNA TGTGCCAGCAGTGAAGTAGGGGGGGTTAGCAATCAGCCCCAGCATTTT.

There are many counts of this clonotype. The chain couples TRBV7-9 to TRBJ2-7, with 9 bases that match TRBD1. The CDR3 spans 14 residues. From germline, CDR1 is SEHNR and CDR2 FQNEAQ (reference sequence). Unmatched junction bases numbered 5, after V lost 2 bases and J lost 6 bases. This chain's CDR3 is CASSLLRQGVEQYF. Here the CDR3 DNA reads TGTGCCAGCAGCTTACTGAGACAGGGGGTCGAGCAGTACTTC.

This clonotype came up many times. The rearrangement joins TRBV6-1 to TRBJ1-1; 11 bases are shared with TRBD1. The V gene's germline CDR1 is MNHNS and CDR2 SASEGT. The junction had 6 bases not matched to a gene; V was cut back by 2 bases and J by 4 bases. This CDR3 comprises 16 residues. DNA for the CDR3: TGTGCCAGCAGTGAACCCGGCGGGACAGGGGGCACTGAAGCTTTCTTT. It translates to CASSEPGGTGGTEAFF.